This T cell receptor (beta chain) derives from a study of read filtering for tumor transcriptome and immune sequencing (TCRdb year 2020). With regard to the full study: Of the patients in the cohort, under 20 were male and 14 to 15 were female, and their mean age was about 70 years, with a range of about 40 to 85. By revised international staging, roughly 8 patients were R-ISS I, under 20 were R-ISS II and 6 or 7 were R-ISS III. Whole-transcriptome libraries were prepared with the TruSeq RNA Access Library Prep Kit after DNase treatment. Per sample, about 4 to 11 million TCR-region mapped reads were obtained with IR-seq, compared with only 85 to 1273 with RNA-seq. Using the same bone marrow samples, the study compared TCR repertoires obtained by targeted immune repertoire sequencing with those obtained by bulk whole-transcriptome sequencing. As a main aim, a read-filtering strategy for immune repertoire data was addressed, with the specific question being whether clonotypes supported by a single read should be removed. Overall results and qualifications from the work: Clonotypes were captured by IR-seq at much higher depth and more reliably than by RNA-seq, and smaller IR-seq throughput was sufficient for identification of most shared clonotypes. The sorted CD138-negative fraction was a mixed bone marrow immune population, not purified T cells. When single-read clonotypes were removed, the proportions of shared clonotypes in IR-seq and RNA-seq correlated more strongly. Single-read clonotypes made up around 85% of clonotypes but only approximately 4% of total reads in IR-seq, compared with around 71% of clonotypes and 44.6% of reads in RNA-seq.

Each patient had bone marrow sampled at the time of active disease. Isolation of bone marrow mononuclear cells was performed by Ficoll-Hypaque density gradient centrifugation. CD138-negative cells were obtained by negative selection after labeling with CD138 magnetic microbeads on a MACS separator, removing myeloma plasma cells. Purity of the isolated cells was checked by flow cytometry on an Attune NxT using CD138 antibodies. TRIzol reagent was used to extract total RNA, and a NanoDrop spectrophotometer was used to quantify the extracted RNA. For each patient, paired RNA-seq and IR-seq were run on the CD138-negative bone marrow sample from that patient. At least ten counts were recorded for this clonotype. Its binding antigen is unknown. There are no base qualities to consult, and no much larger clone falls within one base. Taken from cysteine to phenylalanine, the CDR3 has 18 residues. Here the CDR3 DNA is all that survives: 54 bases in frame from base 1. The germline V gene (reference sequence) specifies LGHDT as CDR1 and YNNKEL as CDR2. Clipping removes 2 bases from V and 2 bases from J, with 12 as the unmatched junction base count.

TCR libraries were constructed from 300 to 400 ng RNA using the Immunoverse kit, and molecular barcoded adaptors covering alpha/delta and beta/gamma chains were employed. TCR library preparation was performed with the same RNA that was used for transcriptome sequencing. Sequencing of TCR libraries was carried out on an Illumina HiSeq 4000 with 2 x 150 cycles. From the authors' description of their analysis: With MiXCR, TCR reads were aligned to human V, D, J and C references and assembled into CDR3 clonotypes, with quality filtering and error correction included. Clonotype counts and gene usage diversity were analyzed with the tcR package in R. For inspection of raw mapping reads, RNA-seq reads were mapped by STAR aligner version 2.5.3a onto GRCh37 of the human genome. IR-seq fastq files were randomly downsampled with Seqtk 1.3 to test the effect of sequencing depth on detected clonotypes. TCRdb trimmed public reads at Q25 via fastp, called clones via MiXCR and kept in-frame beta chains. CDR3 protein sequences are deduplicated, and each keeps its most common genes and DNA. These V and J calls derive from TCRdb rather than the authors' analysis. The sample table shows over 80,000 distinct CDR3 sequences, and roughly an eighth are seen once. The ten largest make up under 15% of the sample.

The rearrangement combines TRBV3-1 with TRBJ1-5, and TRBD1 aligns with 7 junction nucleotides. The clonotype comes from a donor aged 40 or over with multiple myeloma. Sequenced input: a population of CD138-negative cells sorted from bone marrow. This specimen's cell subset or site label, interpreted: bone marrow mononuclear cells depleted of CD138+ plasma/myeloma cells by negative magnetic selection. The CDR3 protein sequence reads: CASSQPLGQDLGNQPQHF. At the DNA level, the sequence is TGTGCCAGCAGCCAACCCCTAGGACAGGATCTTGGCAATCAGCCCCAGCATTTT.